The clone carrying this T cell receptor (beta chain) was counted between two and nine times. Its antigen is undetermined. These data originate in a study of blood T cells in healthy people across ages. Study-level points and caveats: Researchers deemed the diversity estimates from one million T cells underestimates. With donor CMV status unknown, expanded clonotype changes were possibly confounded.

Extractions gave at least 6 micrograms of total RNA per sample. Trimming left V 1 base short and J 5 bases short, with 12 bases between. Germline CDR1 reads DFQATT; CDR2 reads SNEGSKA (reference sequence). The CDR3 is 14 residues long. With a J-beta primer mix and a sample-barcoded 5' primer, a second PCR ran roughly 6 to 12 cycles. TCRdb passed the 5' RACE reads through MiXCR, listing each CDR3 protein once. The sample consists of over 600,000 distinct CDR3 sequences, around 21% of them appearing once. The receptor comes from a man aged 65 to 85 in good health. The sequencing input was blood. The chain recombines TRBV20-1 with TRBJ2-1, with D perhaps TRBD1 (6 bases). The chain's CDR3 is CSARVQGRNNEQFF. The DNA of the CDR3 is TGCAGTGCTAGAGTCCAGGGGCGTAACAATGAGCAGTTCTTC.